This T cell receptor (beta chain) was recorded in a study of Graves' ophthalmopathy and Graves' hyperthyroidism. This CDR3 has 11 amino acids. Per germline, CDR1 MDHEN and CDR2 SYDVKM. V was shortened by 4 bases and J by 6 bases, with 3 bases between the two germline ends. As the template, RNA transcripts were used to amplify TCR beta CDR3 regions. HTBI primers were used in a first-round RT-PCR, which preceded a second-round multiplex PCR. TCRdb re-called the multiplex PCR reads with MiXCR, one entry per CDR3 protein. The table records fewer than 600,000 distinct CDR3 sequences, about 15% of them present only once. Study-level results: Among expanded thyroid clonotypes above 0.001 frequency, most also occurred in blood.

Patients with other autoimmune diseases, uncontrolled infections, pregnancy or lactation were excluded. There are many counts of this clonotype. No antigen is known for it. The gene calls are TRBV28 and TRBJ2-2, with no clear D. The origin of this receptor is a woman in her 30s with Graves' ophthalmopathy. Material: blood. This chain's CDR3 is CASSYPGELFF. The CDR3 DNA sequence: TGTGCCAGCAGTTACCCCGGGGAGCTGTTTTTT.